The rows below give T cell receptor beta chains drawn from one sample of a study of sequential checkpoint blockade in melanoma. The protocol was immunoSEQ multiplex PCR, while the TCRdb copy is restricted to in-frame clones and leaves out a portion. The table includes approximately 20,000 clones, 73% detected once. Material: CD8+ T cells sorted from blood (inferred from file names), obtained from a patient given nivolumab and ipilimumab in sequence. All receptors derive from a human donor with melanoma. The CDR3 runs from the conserved cysteine through the conserved F or W. The D gene is left open where the match is weak. Rows give clone size only sometimes, using once, few, many, or a class for an expanded clone.

TRBD1	NA	TRBV18	TRBJ1-5	TGTGCCAGCTCACTCCGGGACAGGGGGCAGCCCCAGCATTTT	CASSLRDRGQPQHF
NA	few	TRBV7-9	TRBJ2-7	TGTGCCAGCAGCTCAGGCGCGGGACAGACCTACGAGCAGTACTTC	CASSSGAGQTYEQYF
NA	NA	TRBV28	TRBJ1-1	TGTGCCAGCATTCCGGGACGGGGGGAGGTTGAAGCTTTCTTT	CASIPGRGEVEAFF
TRBD1	NA	TRBV30	TRBJ2-1	TGTGCCTTCAGCGTGGGACAGGGGGACAATGAGCAGTTCTTC	CAFSVGQGDNEQFF
TRBD1	once	TRBV4-2	TRBJ1-6	TGTGCCAGCAGCCAAGAAGGGTGGGACAGGGTGAGCGGATCACCCCTCCACTTT	CASSQEGWDRVSGSPLHF
NA	NA	TRBV4-1	TRBJ2-1	TGCGCCAGCAGCCAACAGGGAGACTGGGGAGGCGATGAGCAGTTCTTC	CASSQQGDWGGDEQFF
NA	NA	TRBV29-1	TRBJ2-7	TGCAGCGTTGCCGGCAGGGGCAGTTACGAGCAGTACTTC	CSVAGRGSYEQYF
NA	NA	TRBV5-1	TRBJ2-7	TGCGCCAGCTTCCGGGATTTTGGGAGCTCCTACGAGCAGTACTTC	CASFRDFGSSYEQYF
NA	NA	TRBV5-4	TRBJ1-1	TGTGCCAGCAGCTCAGGGGTCCCAGTGACGGCGAACACTGAAGCTTTCTTT	CASSSGVPVTANTEAFF
NA	NA	TRBV30	TRBJ1-1	TGTGCCTGGGAAAGGGGGGGAATGAACACTGAAGCTTTCTTT	CAWERGGMNTEAFF
TRBD2	medium-sized	TRBV6-4	TRBJ2-1	TGTGCCAGCAGTTCATCTAGCGGGGAAGGCAATGAGCAGTTCTTC	CASSSSSGEGNEQFF
TRBD2	NA	TRBV5-1	TRBJ2-3	TGCGCCAGCAGCCCGGGGGGGGTAGGGCCATCAGATACGCAGTATTTT	CASSPGGVGPSDTQYF
NA	NA	TRBV27	TRBJ1-1	TGTGCCAGCAGAACAGGGAATTCCCTTGAAGCTTTCTTT	CASRTGNSLEAFF
NA	NA	TRBV27	TRBJ2-3	TGTGCCAGCAGTTTGAGCCCCCAAAAGACAGATACGCAGTATTTT	CASSLSPQKTDTQYF
NA	medium-sized	TRBV5-1	TRBJ2-2	TGCGCCAGCAGCTTGACAGTAAACACCGGGGAGCTGTTTTTT	CASSLTVNTGELFF
NA	few	TRBV21-1	TRBJ2-7	TGTGCCAGCAGCAAAAGGACAGGGGAAACCTACGAGCAGTACTTC	CASSKRTGETYEQYF
TRBD2	NA	TRBV28	TRBJ2-4	TGTGCCAGCAGTGAGACTAGCGGGAGGGCCCTAGCCAAAAACATTCAGTACTTC	CASSETSGRALAKNIQYF
NA	NA	TRBV27	TRBJ1-5	TGTGCCAGCAGTTTTTCCGGGGTCGGCAATCAGCCCCAGCATTTT	CASSFSGVGNQPQHF
NA	NA	TRBV28	TRBJ2-7	TGTGCCAGCAGTCCAGAGGCCGTTTACGAGCAGTACTTC	CASSPEAVYEQYF
NA	NA	TRBV10-2	TRBJ2-1	TGCGCCAGCAGTGAGGAGGAAACAGGATACAATGAGCAGTTCTTC	CASSEEETGYNEQFF
TRBD1	NA	TRBV27	TRBJ2-2	TGTGCCAGCTCGGGACAGCCCAGCACCGGGGAGCTGTTTTTT	CASSGQPSTGELFF
TRBD1	NA	TRBV5-8	TRBJ2-7	TGCGCCAGCAGCCCGAGCGCGACAGGGGCCTACGAGCAGTACTTC	CASSPSATGAYEQYF
NA	NA	TRBV7-6	TRBJ2-1	TGTGCCAGCAGCTATATTCGGAGGGGCCGTTACAATGAGCAGTTCTTC	CASSYIRRGRYNEQFF
TRBD1	NA	TRBV5-6	TRBJ2-7	TGTGCCAGCAGCCCAGACAGGGGAGGCTGGGAGCAGTACTTC	CASSPDRGGWEQYF
TRBD1	NA	TRBV19	TRBJ1-4	TGTGCCAGTAGACCACCGGACAGGCTTAATGAAAAACTGTTTTTT	CASRPPDRLNEKLFF